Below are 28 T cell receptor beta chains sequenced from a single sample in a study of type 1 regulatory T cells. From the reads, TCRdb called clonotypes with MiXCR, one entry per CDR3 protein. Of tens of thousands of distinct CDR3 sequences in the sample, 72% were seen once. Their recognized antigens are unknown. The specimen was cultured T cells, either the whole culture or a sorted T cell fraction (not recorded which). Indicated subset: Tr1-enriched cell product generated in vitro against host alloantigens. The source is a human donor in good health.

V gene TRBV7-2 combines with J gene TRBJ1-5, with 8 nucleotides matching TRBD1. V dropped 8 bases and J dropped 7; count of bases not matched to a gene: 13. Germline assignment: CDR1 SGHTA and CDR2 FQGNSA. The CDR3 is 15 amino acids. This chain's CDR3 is CASSPTGVNGQPQHF. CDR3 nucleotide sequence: TGTGCCAGCTCCCCGACAGGGGTAAACGGCCAGCCCCAGCATTTT.

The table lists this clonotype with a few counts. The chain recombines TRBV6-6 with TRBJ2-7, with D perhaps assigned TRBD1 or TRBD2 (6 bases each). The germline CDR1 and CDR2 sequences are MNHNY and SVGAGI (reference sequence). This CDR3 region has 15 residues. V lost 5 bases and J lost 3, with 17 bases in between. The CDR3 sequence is CASSPQGRSSYEQYF. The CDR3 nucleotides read TGTGCCAGCAGTCCTCAGGGGAGGAGCAGCTACGAGCAGTACTTC.

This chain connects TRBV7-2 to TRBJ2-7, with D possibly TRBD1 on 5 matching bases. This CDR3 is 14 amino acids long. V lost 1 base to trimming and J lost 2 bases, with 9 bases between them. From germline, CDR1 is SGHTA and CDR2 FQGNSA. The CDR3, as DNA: TGTGCCAGCAGCTTAGAGGTGGGGCCCTACGAGCAGTACTTC. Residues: CASSLEVGPYEQYF.

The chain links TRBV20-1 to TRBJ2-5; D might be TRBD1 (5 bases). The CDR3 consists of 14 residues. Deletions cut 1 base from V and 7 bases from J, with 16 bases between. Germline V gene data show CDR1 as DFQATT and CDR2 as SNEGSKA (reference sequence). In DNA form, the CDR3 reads TGCAGTGCTAGAGGTCAAGGGGCTGACGGGACCCAGTACTTC. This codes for CSARGQGADGTQYF.

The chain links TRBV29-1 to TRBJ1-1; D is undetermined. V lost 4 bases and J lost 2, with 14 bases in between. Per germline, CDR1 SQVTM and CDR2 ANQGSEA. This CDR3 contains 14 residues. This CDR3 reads CSVVSRVSNTEAFF. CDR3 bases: TGCAGCGTTGTCTCGCGGGTCTCTAACACTGAAGCTTTCTTT.

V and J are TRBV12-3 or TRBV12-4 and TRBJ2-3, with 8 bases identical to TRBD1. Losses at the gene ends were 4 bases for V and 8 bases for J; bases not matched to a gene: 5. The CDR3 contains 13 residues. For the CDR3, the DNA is TGTGCCAGCAGTTCAGGGGGCGAAACTACGCAGTATTTT. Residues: CASSSGGETTQYF.

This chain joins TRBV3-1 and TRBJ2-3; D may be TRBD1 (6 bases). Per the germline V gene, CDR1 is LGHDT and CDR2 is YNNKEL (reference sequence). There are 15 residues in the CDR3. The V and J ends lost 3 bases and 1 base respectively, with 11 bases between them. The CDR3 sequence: CASSQGAKGTDTQYF. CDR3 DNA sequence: TGTGCCAGCAGCCAGGGGGCTAAGGGCACAGATACGCAGTATTTT.

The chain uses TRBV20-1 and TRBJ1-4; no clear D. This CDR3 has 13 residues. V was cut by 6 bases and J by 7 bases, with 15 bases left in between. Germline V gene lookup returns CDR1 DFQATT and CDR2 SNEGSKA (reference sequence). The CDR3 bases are TGCAGTGCCCCTTCGGGTCCCGGTGAAAAACTGTTTTTT. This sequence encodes CSAPSGPGEKLFF.

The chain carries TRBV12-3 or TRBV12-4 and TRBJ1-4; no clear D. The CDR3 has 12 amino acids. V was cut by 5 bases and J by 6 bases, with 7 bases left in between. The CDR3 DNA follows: TGTGCCAGCAGTACATTATATGAAAAACTGTTTTTT. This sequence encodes CASSTLYEKLFF.

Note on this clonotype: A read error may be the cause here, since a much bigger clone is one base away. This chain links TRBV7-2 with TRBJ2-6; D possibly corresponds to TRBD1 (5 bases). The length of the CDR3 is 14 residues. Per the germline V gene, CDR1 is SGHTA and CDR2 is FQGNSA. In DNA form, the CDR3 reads TGTGCCAGCAGGGCCGATGCTGGGGCCAACGTCATGACTTTC. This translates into CASRADAGANVMTF.

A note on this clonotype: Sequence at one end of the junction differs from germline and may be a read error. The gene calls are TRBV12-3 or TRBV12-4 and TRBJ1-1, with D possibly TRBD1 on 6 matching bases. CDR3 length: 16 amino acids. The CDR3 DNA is TGTGCCAGCAGCCCCGGGGGGGGCATCATGTTCACTGAAGTTTTCTTT. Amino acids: CASSPGGGIMFTEVFF.

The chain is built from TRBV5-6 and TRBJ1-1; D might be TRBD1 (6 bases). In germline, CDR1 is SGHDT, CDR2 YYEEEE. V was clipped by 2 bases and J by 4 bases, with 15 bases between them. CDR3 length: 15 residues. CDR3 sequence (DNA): TGTGCCAGCAGCTTAAGAACAGGGAGAGGCACTGAAGCTTTCTTT. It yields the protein CASSLRTGRGTEAFF. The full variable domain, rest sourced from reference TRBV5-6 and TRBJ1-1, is DAGVTQSPTHLIKTRGQQVTLRCSPKSGHDTVSWYQQALGQGPQFIFQYYEEEERQRGNFPDRFSGHQFPNYSSELNVNALLLGDSALYLCASSLRTGRGTEAFFGQGTRLTVV.

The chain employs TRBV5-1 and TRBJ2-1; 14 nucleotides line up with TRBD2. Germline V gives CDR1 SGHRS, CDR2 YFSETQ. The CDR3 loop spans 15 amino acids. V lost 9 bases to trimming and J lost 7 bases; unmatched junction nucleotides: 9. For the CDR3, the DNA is TGCGCCACCGCCCCCGGACTAGCGGGGGGAAATGAGCAGTTCTTC. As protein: CATAPGLAGGNEQFF.

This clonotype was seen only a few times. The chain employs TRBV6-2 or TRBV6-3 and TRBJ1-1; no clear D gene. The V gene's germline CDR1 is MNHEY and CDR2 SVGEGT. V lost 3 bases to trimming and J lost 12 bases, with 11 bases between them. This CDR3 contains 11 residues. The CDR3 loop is CASSYERKTFF. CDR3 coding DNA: TGTGCCAGCAGTTATGAGCGGAAAACTTTCTTT.

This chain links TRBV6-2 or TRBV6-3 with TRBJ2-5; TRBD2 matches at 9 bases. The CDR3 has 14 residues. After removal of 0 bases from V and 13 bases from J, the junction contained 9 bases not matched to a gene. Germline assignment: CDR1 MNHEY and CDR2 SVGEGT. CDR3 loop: CASSYSTSGSRVYF. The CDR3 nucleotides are TGTGCCAGCAGTTACTCGACTAGCGGTTCACGGGTGTACTTC.

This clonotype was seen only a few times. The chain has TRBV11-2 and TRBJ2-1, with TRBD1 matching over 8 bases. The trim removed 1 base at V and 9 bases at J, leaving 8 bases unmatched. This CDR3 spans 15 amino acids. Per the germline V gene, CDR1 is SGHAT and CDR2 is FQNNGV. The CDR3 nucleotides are TGTGCCAGCAGCTTAGGGACAGGGTACGGGGGTGAGCAGTTCTTC. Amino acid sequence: CASSLGTGYGGEQFF.

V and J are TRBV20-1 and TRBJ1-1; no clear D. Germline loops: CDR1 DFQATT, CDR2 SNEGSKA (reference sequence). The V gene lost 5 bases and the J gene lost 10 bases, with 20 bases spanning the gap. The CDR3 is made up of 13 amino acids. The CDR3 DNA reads TGCAGTGCTCCCGCCAATATAGGATTTGGAGCTTTCTTT. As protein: CSAPANIGFGAFF.

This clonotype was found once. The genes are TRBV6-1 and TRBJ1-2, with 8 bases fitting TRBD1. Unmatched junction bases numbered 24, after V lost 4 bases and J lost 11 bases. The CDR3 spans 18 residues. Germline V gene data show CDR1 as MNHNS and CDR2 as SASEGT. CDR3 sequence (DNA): TGTGCCAGCAGTGCCCGGACAGGGCATGAACCTATGGCGGGCCCTTACACCTTC. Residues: CASSARTGHEPMAGPYTF.

CDR3 protein: CSVVPLAEAFF. The CDR3 DNA follows: TGCAGCGTTGTCCCTCTAGCTGAAGCTTTCTTT. V usage is TRBV29-1 and J usage is TRBJ1-1; unclear D gene. The V end was cut by 4 bases, the J end by 6 bases, with 9 bases between. The CDR3 loop spans 11 amino acids. Germline V gives CDR1 SQVTM, CDR2 ANQGSEA.

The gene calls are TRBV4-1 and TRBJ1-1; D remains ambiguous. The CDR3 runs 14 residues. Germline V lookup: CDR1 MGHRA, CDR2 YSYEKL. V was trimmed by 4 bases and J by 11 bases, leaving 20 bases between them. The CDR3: CASSRPAGVGSAFF. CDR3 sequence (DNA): TGCGCCAGCAGCCGACCTGCCGGGGTAGGGTCGGCTTTCTTT.

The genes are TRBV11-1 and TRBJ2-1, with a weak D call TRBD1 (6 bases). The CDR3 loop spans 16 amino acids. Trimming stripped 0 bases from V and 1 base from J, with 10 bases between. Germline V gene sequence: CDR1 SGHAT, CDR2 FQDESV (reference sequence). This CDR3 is CASSLAGGKSYNEQFF. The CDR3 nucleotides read TGTGCCAGCAGCTTAGCAGGGGGAAAATCCTACAATGAGCAGTTCTTC.

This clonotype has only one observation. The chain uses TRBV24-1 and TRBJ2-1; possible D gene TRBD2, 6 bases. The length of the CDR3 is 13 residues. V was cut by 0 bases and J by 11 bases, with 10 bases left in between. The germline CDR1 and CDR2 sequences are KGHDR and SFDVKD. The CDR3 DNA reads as TGTGCCACCAGTGATTTGCTCGGGGGTAAGCAGTTCTTC. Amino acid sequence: CATSDLLGGKQFF.

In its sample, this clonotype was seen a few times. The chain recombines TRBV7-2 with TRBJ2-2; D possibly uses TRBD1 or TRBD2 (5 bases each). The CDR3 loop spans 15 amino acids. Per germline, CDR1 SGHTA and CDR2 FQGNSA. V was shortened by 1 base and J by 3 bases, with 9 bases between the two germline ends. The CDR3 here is CASSLVGDHTGELFF. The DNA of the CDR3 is TGTGCCAGCAGCTTAGTAGGGGACCACACCGGGGAGCTGTTTTTT.

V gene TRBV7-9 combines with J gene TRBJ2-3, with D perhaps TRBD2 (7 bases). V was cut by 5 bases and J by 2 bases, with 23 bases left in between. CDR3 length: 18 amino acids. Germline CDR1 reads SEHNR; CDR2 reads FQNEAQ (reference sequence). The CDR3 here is CASSPGGPLAGPTDTQYF. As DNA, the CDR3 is TGTGCCAGCAGCCCCGGGGGGCCCTTGGCCGGACCCACAGATACGCAGTATTTT.

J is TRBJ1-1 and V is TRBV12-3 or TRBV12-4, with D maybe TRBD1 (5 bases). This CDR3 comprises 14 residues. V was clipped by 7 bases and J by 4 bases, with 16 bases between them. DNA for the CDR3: TGTGCCAGCACTCAGTTCGGGGGTTTCACTGAAGCTTTCTTT. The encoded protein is CASTQFGGFTEAFF.

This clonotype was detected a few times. CDR3 residues: CASKRGRGVYEQYF. The DNA of the CDR3 is TGTGCCAGCAAAAGGGGCAGGGGAGTCTACGAGCAGTACTTC. This chain joins TRBV2 and TRBJ2-7, with D tentatively TRBD1 (6 bases). Germline V gene sequence: CDR1 SNHLY, CDR2 FYNNEI. Trimming removed 7 bases at V and 3 bases at J, with 16 bases between. The CDR3 extends over 14 amino acids.

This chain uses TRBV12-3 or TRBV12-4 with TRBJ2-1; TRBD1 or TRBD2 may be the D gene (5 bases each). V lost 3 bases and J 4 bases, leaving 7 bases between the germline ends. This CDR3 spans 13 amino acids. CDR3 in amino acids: CASSLGDYNEQFF. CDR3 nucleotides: TGTGCCAGCAGTTTGGGGGATTACAATGAGCAGTTCTTC.

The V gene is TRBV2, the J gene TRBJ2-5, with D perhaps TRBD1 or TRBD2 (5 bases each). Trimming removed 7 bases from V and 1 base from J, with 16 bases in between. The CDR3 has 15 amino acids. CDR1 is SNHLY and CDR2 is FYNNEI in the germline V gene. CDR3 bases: TGTGCCAGCAAAATAAGGGAGACAGTCCAAGAGACCCAGTACTTC. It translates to CASKIRETVQETQYF.